This T cell receptor beta chain stems from a study of T cell responses to AZD1222 COVID-19 vaccine. Study observations and caveats: Clonal diversity may have been underestimated in mostly white British donors. A reported finding is that nearly half of spike-specific TCRs target unmutated variant regions. Vaccine-related CD4 TCRs covered spike, predominating at 160-218 and 743-854.

As concerns this clone: The antigen remains unidentified.

Clones were sequenced by immunoSEQ multiplex PCR, and TCRdb holds only the in-frame ones, with some missing. The table has about 84,000 clones, 87% seen once. The germline V gene has CDR1 SEHNR and CDR2 FQNEAQ (reference sequence). V lost 1 base and J 11 bases, leaving 14 bases between the germline ends. This CDR3 spans 13 amino acids. The TCR comes from an adult in good health. The material sequenced was peripheral blood, taken on day 0 of AZD1222 vaccination. The V call is TRBV7-9, the J call TRBJ1-2; D gene ambiguous. In nucleotides, the CDR3 is TGTGCCAGCAGCTTAGGATCGGGAGCCCAATACACCTTC. Translating gives CASSLGSGAQYTF.